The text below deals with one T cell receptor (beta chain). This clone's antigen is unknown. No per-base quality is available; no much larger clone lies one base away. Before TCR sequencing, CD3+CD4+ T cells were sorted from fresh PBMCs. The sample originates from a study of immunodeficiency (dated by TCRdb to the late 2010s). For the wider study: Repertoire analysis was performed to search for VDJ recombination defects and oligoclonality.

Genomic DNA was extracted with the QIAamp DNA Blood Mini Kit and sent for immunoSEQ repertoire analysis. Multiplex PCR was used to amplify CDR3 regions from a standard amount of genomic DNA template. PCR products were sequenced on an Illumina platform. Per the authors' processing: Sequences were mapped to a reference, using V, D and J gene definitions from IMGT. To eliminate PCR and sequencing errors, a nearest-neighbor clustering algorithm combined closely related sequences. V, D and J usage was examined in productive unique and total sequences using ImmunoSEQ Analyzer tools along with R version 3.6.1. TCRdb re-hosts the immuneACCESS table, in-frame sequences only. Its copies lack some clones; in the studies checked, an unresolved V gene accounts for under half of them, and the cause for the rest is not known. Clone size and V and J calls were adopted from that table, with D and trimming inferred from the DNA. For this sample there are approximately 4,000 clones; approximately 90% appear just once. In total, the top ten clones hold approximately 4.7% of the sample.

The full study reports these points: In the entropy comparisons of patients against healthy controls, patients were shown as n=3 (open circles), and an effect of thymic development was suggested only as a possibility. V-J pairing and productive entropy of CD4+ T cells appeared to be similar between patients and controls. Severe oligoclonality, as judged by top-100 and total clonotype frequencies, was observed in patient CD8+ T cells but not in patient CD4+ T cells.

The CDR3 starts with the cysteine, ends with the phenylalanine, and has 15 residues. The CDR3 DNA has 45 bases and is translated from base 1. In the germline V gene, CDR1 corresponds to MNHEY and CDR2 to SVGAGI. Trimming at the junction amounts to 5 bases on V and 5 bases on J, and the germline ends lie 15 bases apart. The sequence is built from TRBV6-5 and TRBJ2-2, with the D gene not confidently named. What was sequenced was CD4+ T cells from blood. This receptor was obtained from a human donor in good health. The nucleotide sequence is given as TGTGCCAGCAGTCCTTGGGAAGGGCGAACCGGGGAGCTGTTTTTT. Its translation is CASSPWEGRTGELFF.